Shown below are 24 T cell receptor beta chains from a single sample sequenced in a study of T cells expressing NK-cell markers. TCRdb re-called the 5' RACE reads; every CDR3 protein appears as one record, without DNA. The repertoire table contains hundreds of thousands of distinct CDR3 sequences. Material for sequencing was blood T cells: a sorted CD56 or NKG2C T cell subset, CD4+ or CD8+ T cells, or bulk PBMC T cells (not recorded which). Receptors were obtained from a woman aged 18 to 75 in good health.

CDR3: CASSLEGTSGGNEQFF. The chain recombines TRBV7-3 with TRBJ2-1; TCRdb's D gene call, TRBD2, goes unchecked for lack of DNA. Germline V gene data show CDR1 as SGHTA and CDR2 as FQGTGA. This CDR3 region has 16 residues.

V gene TRBV5-1 combines with J gene TRBJ1-6; there is no DNA to check the TCRdb D call of TRBD1. This CDR3 region has 15 residues. The germline CDR1 and CDR2 sequences are SGHRS and YFSETQ. The CDR3 reads CASSPGTGTNSPLHF.

V and J are TRBV6-2 or TRBV6-3 and TRBJ2-1. The V gene's germline CDR1 is MNHEY and CDR2 SVGEGT. This CDR3 is built from 16 residues. The CDR3 loop reads CASSSHSFLGFNEQFF.

V gene TRBV5-4 combines with J gene TRBJ2-2; TCRdb lists TRBD2, though no DNA is available to test this call. Germline loops: CDR1 SGHNT, CDR2 YYREEE (reference sequence). The CDR3 loop spans 14 amino acids. CDR3 in amino acids: CASRSGPAGGELFF.

The chain joins TRBV28 to TRBJ2-7; TCRdb designates TRBD1, a call that cannot be tested without DNA. The germline gives CDR1 MDHEN, CDR2 SYDVKM. This CDR3 region has 17 residues. The CDR3 protein is CASSAPLPTNPPHEQYF.

CDR3: CASSPDGFSTDTQYF. V usage is TRBV9 and J usage is TRBJ2-3. Germline V gene data show CDR1 as SGDLS and CDR2 as YYNGEE. This CDR3 comprises 15 residues. The full variable domain, rest sourced from reference TRBV9 and TRBJ2-3, is DSGVTQTPKHLITATGQRVTLRCSPRSGDLSVYWYQQSLDQGLQFLIQYYNGEERAKGNILERFSAQQFPDLHSELNLSSLELGDSALYFCASSPDGFSTDTQYFGPGTRLTVL.

The chain is built from TRBV7-7 and TRBJ2-7; TCRdb selects TRBD1, and the lack of DNA leaves this call unchecked. The CDR3 spans 13 residues. CDR1 is SSHAT and CDR2 is FNYEAQ in the germline V gene (reference sequence). The CDR3 sequence is CASSLAGAREQYF.

The chain carries TRBV15 and TRBJ2-7. The CDR3 is made up of 13 amino acids. Germline V gene sequence: CDR1 LNHNV, CDR2 YYDKDF (reference sequence). The CDR3 reads CATSTPKGYEQYF.

The chain employs TRBV6-5 and TRBJ2-1. This CDR3 has 14 residues. CDR1 is MNHEY and CDR2 is SVGAGI in the germline V gene. The CDR3: CASSYVFTGDEQFF.

This chain joins TRBV6-2 or TRBV6-3 and TRBJ2-3. There are 14 residues in the CDR3. The germline V gene has CDR1 MNHEY and CDR2 SVGEGT. This CDR3 is CASSSLGGSDTQYF.

This chain uses TRBV12-3 or TRBV12-4 with TRBJ1-6. This CDR3 is built from 12 residues. CDR3 protein: CASSVTGTHLHF.

This chain connects TRBV20-1 to TRBJ2-1; TCRdb designates TRBD2, a call that cannot be tested without DNA. Germline lookup yields CDR1 DFQATT and CDR2 SNEGSKA (reference sequence). The CDR3 is made up of 15 amino acids. The CDR3 is CSVTPGTSGAREQFF.

This chain joins TRBV7-8 and TRBJ1-4. The germline V gene encodes CDR1 SGHVS and CDR2 FQNEAQ. The CDR3 has 13 amino acids. The CDR3 is CASSLAPRGKLFF.

The chain carries TRBV20-1 and TRBJ2-5; the D call of TRBD2 rests on TCRdb alone, since no DNA is present to check it. Germline CDR1 is DFQATT and CDR2 is SNEGSKA (reference sequence). CDR3 length: 11 residues. The CDR3 protein is CSAPLAETQYF.

The rearrangement links TRBV20-1 to TRBJ1-3. There are 16 residues in the CDR3. Germline CDR1 DFQATT, CDR2 SNEGSKA (reference sequence). CDR3 sequence reads: CSASEDRLPSGNTIYF.

J is TRBJ2-2 and V is TRBV19; TCRdb lists TRBD1, though no DNA is available to test this call. In germline, CDR1 is LNHDA, CDR2 SQIVND (reference sequence). CDR3 length: 18 residues. CDR3 sequence reads: CASSTRRGQRPNTGELFF.

The rearrangement uses TRBV11-1 and TRBJ2-1; TCRdb outputs TRBD1, but without DNA this stays unchecked. CDR3 length: 19 amino acids. Per germline, CDR1 SGHAT and CDR2 FQDESV (reference sequence). This chain's CDR3 is CASSRMGEVAFNSYNEQFF. Full variable domain (outside the CDR3, taken from reference TRBV11-1 and TRBJ2-1): EAEVAQSPRYKITEKSQAVAFWCDPISGHATLYWYRQILGQGPELLVQFQDESVVDDSQLPKDRFSAERLKGVDSTLKIQPAELGDSAMYLCASSRMGEVAFNSYNEQFFGPGTRLTVL.

The CDR3 region is CAWLSGQTPYSPLHF. The chain is built from TRBV30 and TRBJ1-6; TCRdb designates TRBD1, a call that cannot be tested without DNA. The CDR3 is 15 residues long. The germline V gene encodes CDR1 GTSNPN and CDR2 SVGIG (reference sequence).

V is TRBV25-1 and J is TRBJ2-3; TCRdb picks TRBD2, but there is no DNA to check that call. Germline CDR1 is MGHDK and CDR2 is SYGVNS. This CDR3 is 13 amino acids long. CDR3 sequence: CASSAQTMTTQYF. Together with reference TRBV25-1 and TRBJ2-3, the CDR3 gives the full variable domain: EADIYQTPRYLVIGTGKKITLECSQTMGHDKMYWYQQDPGMELHLIHYSYGVNSTEKGDLSSESTVSRIRTEHFPLTLESARPSHTSQYLCASSAQTMTTQYFGPGTRLTVL.

The CDR3 here is CASSSGRALTVAQYF. The chain has TRBV6-2 or TRBV6-3 and TRBJ2-3; with no DNA, the TCRdb D assignment of TRBD2 cannot be verified. Germline values: CDR1 MNHEY, CDR2 SVGEGT. The CDR3 contains 15 residues.

The rearrangement uses TRBV5-1 and TRBJ1-2. Germline lookup yields CDR1 SGHRS and CDR2 YFSETQ. The CDR3 covers 15 residues. The CDR3 region is CASSLAQPGGYGYTF.

The rearrangement links TRBV14 to TRBJ1-1. CDR1 SGHDN and CDR2 FVKESK come from the germline V gene. The CDR3 runs to 14 residues. CDR3 sequence reads: CASSQKIGFTEAFF.

The chain recombines TRBV28 with TRBJ1-2. The CDR3 loop spans 13 amino acids. From germline, CDR1 is MDHEN and CDR2 SYDVKM. CDR3 residues: CASSLNPNYGYTF.

This sequence joins TRBV3-1 and TRBJ1-2. This CDR3 comprises 12 residues. Per the germline V gene, CDR1 is LGHDT and CDR2 is YNNKEL (reference sequence). The CDR3 protein is CASSQGGINYTF.